Each of the 27 T cell receptor beta chains below was sequenced from the same sample in a study of graft-versus-host responses after intestinal transplantation. Using immunoSEQ multiplex PCR, the repertoire was profiled, and TCRdb retains in-frame clones only, with some absent. The sample has around 20,000 clones, approximately 89% seen once. Sample: PBMCs, taken roughly 64 days after intestinal transplantation. These receptors came from a human patient who received an intestinal transplant, so some T cells may come from the graft donor.

As for this clone: One junction end disagrees with the germline gene, perhaps due to a read error. The chain has TRBV13 and TRBJ2-7; 8 bases are a match to TRBD1. The germline gives CDR1 PRHDT, CDR2 FYEKMQ (reference sequence). CDR3 length: 11 amino acids. CDR3 sequence: CASRKDRAIDF. The DNA of the CDR3 is TGTGCCAGCAGAAAGGACAGGGCCATAGACTTC.

This rearrangement joins TRBV14 to TRBJ2-2; TRBD2 might be the D (7 bases). CDR3 size: 16 residues. Trimming took off 5 bases at V and 6 bases at J, with 19 bases between the two ends. Germline assignment: CDR1 SGHDN and CDR2 FVKESK. CDR3: CASSGDWGGIAGELFF. The DNA of the CDR3 is TGTGCCAGCAGCGGAGACTGGGGGGGCATAGCCGGGGAGCTGTTTTTT.

The genes are TRBV4-3 and TRBJ2-7; D is uncertain. V was clipped by 0 bases and J by 5 bases, with 8 bases between them. The CDR3 totals 13 residues. Germline V lookup: CDR1 LGHNA, CDR2 YSLEER. The DNA for the CDR3 is TGCGCCAGCAGCCAAGATCGGTGGCACGAGCAGTACTTC. This codes for CASSQDRWHEQYF.

The V call is TRBV27, the J call TRBJ2-5; no firm D call. The CDR3 is 13 amino acids. V dropped 3 bases and J dropped 1 base, with 6 bases sitting between them. Germline CDR1 and CDR2: MNHEY and SMNVEV (reference sequence). The CDR3 DNA reads as TGTGCCAGCAGTTTCAGTAGCCAAGAGACCCAGTACTTC. Translated: CASSFSSQETQYF.

This chain links TRBV5-1 with TRBJ2-4; D may be TRBD1 or TRBD2 (5 bases each). The germline gives CDR1 SGHRS, CDR2 YFSETQ. CDR3 length equals 15 residues. V lost 3 bases to trimming and J lost 1 base, with 11 bases between them. This chain's CDR3 is CASSWGPVAKNIQYF. The CDR3 bases are TGCGCCAGCAGCTGGGGACCAGTCGCCAAAAACATTCAGTACTTC.

The chain recombines TRBV6-1 with TRBJ2-2; D may be TRBD2 (5 bases). V was trimmed by 8 bases and J by 5 bases, leaving 18 bases between them. This CDR3 contains 15 residues. Germline CDR1 MNHNS, CDR2 SASEGT. The DNA for the CDR3 is TGTGCCAGCCCCGCACCGGGGTCCGGGACCGGGGAGCTGTTTTTT. Translated, it gives CASPAPGSGTGELFF.

The DNA for the CDR3 is TGTGCCAGCAGCTTATACTTGGGGACTGAAGCTTTCTTT. Amino acid sequence: CASSLYLGTEAFF. V is TRBV7-9 and J is TRBJ1-1; no definite D call. Trimming removed 2 bases from V and 5 bases from J, with 9 bases in between. Germline-derived CDR1 and CDR2 are SEHNR and FQNEAQ (reference sequence). The CDR3 loop spans 13 amino acids.

The chain has TRBV28 and TRBJ1-2; no definite D call. The ends were cut back, 2 bases at V and 5 bases at J, with 3 bases in the middle. The CDR3 is 11 residues long. Per germline, CDR1 MDHEN and CDR2 SYDVKM. This CDR3 is CASSLQYGYTF. CDR3 DNA sequence: TGTGCCAGCAGTTTACAGTATGGCTACACCTTC.

This clone occurred once. The rearrangement joins TRBV5-6 to TRBJ2-1, with 11 bases fitting TRBD2. Germline V gene lookup returns CDR1 SGHDT and CDR2 YYEEEE. Trimming took 3 bases from V and 6 from J; bases not matched to a gene: 8. The CDR3 is 16 amino acids. Here the CDR3 DNA reads TGTGCCAGCAGCTCAGGGCTAGCGGGGGGCCTCAATGAGCAGTTCTTC. Protein product: CASSSGLAGGLNEQFF.

This rearrangement joins TRBV5-1 to TRBJ2-7; D is unresolved. This CDR3 has 14 residues. V was cut by 0 bases and J by 0 bases, with 7 bases left in between. CDR1 SGHRS and CDR2 YFSETQ come from the germline V gene. The CDR3 protein is CASSLEGSSYEQYF. CDR3 coding DNA: TGCGCCAGCAGCTTGGAGGGCAGCTCCTACGAGCAGTACTTC.

To note about this clone: A junction boundary mismatches the germline segment, possibly from a read error. The chain couples TRBV30 to TRBJ2-1; D is perhaps TRBD2 (7 bases). CDR3 length equals 17 residues. From germline, CDR1 is GTSNPN and CDR2 SVGIG (reference sequence). The CDR3 is CAWSVQLSGDINNGQFF. CDR3 DNA sequence: TGTGCCTGGAGTGTACAGTTGAGCGGGGACATAAACAATGGGCAGTTCTTC.

The chain is built from TRBV19 and TRBJ1-5; D remains ambiguous. The length of the CDR3 is 13 residues. Germline V lookup: CDR1 LNHDA, CDR2 SQIVND (reference sequence). V lost 4 bases to trimming and J lost 3 bases, with 7 bases between them. The CDR3 bases are TGTGCCAGTAGTACCCGGCTCAATCAGCCCCAGCATTTT. Translating gives CASSTRLNQPQHF.

For the CDR3, the DNA is TGTGCCAGCAGCTTAAGTACGTCGGGACTTGGTAGCTATGGCTACACCTTC. Its translation is CASSLSTSGLGSYGYTF. The chain carries TRBV7-9 and TRBJ1-2; D is possibly TRBD1 (5 bases). In germline, CDR1 is SEHNR, CDR2 FQNEAQ (reference sequence). The V end lost 2 bases, the J end lost 4 bases, and 20 bases lay between the germline ends. There are 17 residues in the CDR3.

This chain links TRBV7-8 with TRBJ1-4; D call uncertain. The V end lost 1 base, the J end lost 4 bases, and 16 bases lay between the germline ends. Germline CDR1 reads SGHVS; CDR2 reads FQNEAQ. The length of the CDR3 is 17 residues. CDR3 DNA sequence: TGTGCCAGCAGCTTAGGGGTTAACGGACCGGTTAATGAAAAACTGTTTTTT. Translation gives CASSLGVNGPVNEKLFF.

The chain is built from TRBV11-3 and TRBJ2-3; TRBD2 matches at 10 bases. The V and J ends lost 5 bases and 4 bases, in that order; junction bases with no gene match: 12. The germline gives CDR1 SGHNT, CDR2 YENEEA. The CDR3 length is 17 residues. CDR3 protein: CASSRTSGGLSADTQYF. The CDR3 region has the DNA TGTGCCAGCAGCCGGACTAGCGGAGGACTTTCCGCAGATACGCAGTATTTT.

This CDR3 reads CASTPLGGVWMNTEAFF. CDR3 DNA sequence: TGTGCCAGCACCCCCCTTGGAGGAGTTTGGATGAACACTGAAGCTTTCTTT. V is TRBV7-9 and J is TRBJ1-1, with D unclear. V was pared by 7 bases and J by 0 bases, with 21 bases between. Germline CDR1 and CDR2: SEHNR and FQNEAQ (reference sequence). The CDR3 consists of 17 residues.

The V and J genes are TRBV10-1 and TRBJ2-3; D may correspond to TRBD1 or TRBD2 (6 bases each). The CDR3 has 13 residues. Looked up from germline, CDR1 is WNHNN and CDR2 is SYGVQD (reference sequence). Trimming pared 4 bases from V and 2 bases from J, leaving 7 bases between. For the CDR3, the DNA is TGCGCCAGCAGTGGGGGGGCCACAGATACGCAGTATTTT. This translates into CASSGGATDTQYF.

This clone was picked up a small number of times. The chain combines TRBV9 with TRBJ2-3; D is unclear. Germline-derived CDR1 and CDR2 are SGDLS and YYNGEE. V lost 6 bases and J lost 5, with 16 bases in between. This CDR3 comprises 14 residues. This CDR3 reads CASNPSRAIDTQYF. The CDR3 DNA reads as TGTGCCAGCAACCCTTCTAGAGCCATAGATACGCAGTATTTT.

This chain uses TRBV2 with TRBJ1-2, with TRBD1 identical over 8 bases. The germline V gene has CDR1 SNHLY and CDR2 FYNNEI. V lost 4 bases, J lost 6 bases, and 10 bases stayed unmatched. The CDR3 length is 15 residues. In DNA form, the CDR3 reads TGTGCCAGCAGTGTGGACAGGGTGGAAGGGGATGGCTACACCTTC. Translated: CASSVDRVEGDGYTF.

This clone occurred once. The gene calls are TRBV14 and TRBJ2-7, with 8 bases that match TRBD1. The CDR3 is 13 residues long. Trimming cost V 4 bases and J 3 bases; bases outside gene matches: 2. CDR1 and CDR2 (germline): SGHDN, FVKESK. DNA of the CDR3: TGTGCCAGCAGCCCCGGGACAGGCTACGAGCAGTACTTC. Protein: CASSPGTGYEQYF.

The chain employs TRBV10-3 and TRBJ2-7, with TRBD2 matching over 8 bases. J was trimmed by 4 bases and V by 0 bases; bases with no gene match: 2. The CDR3 consists of 14 residues. The germline V gene encodes CDR1 ENHRY and CDR2 SYGVKD. CDR3 nucleotide sequence: TGTGCCATCAGTGAGTCTAGCGGGGCATACGAGCAGTACTTC. It translates to CAISESSGAYEQYF.

The gene calls are TRBV7-9 and TRBJ2-2; D possibly matches TRBD1 or TRBD2 (5 bases each). V was pared by 8 bases and J by 0 bases, with 13 bases between. Germline CDR1 and CDR2: SEHNR and FQNEAQ (reference sequence). The CDR3 runs to 15 residues. CDR3 protein: CASVGTDANTGELFF. The DNA of the CDR3 is TGTGCCAGCGTGGGGACGGACGCGAACACCGGGGAGCTGTTTTTT.

The V call is TRBV27, the J call TRBJ1-1; 10 nucleotides match TRBD1. The CDR3 extends over 15 amino acids. Germline CDR1 and CDR2: MNHEY and SMNVEV (reference sequence). With 5 bases clipped from V and 6 bases from J, the junction kept 9 bases outside the gene matches. The CDR3 region has the DNA TGTGCCAGCAGTGCAAATGACAGGGGGCACGCTGAAGCTTTCTTT. It is translated as CASSANDRGHAEAFF.

V gene TRBV6-6 combines with J gene TRBJ1-1; tentative D call: TRBD1 (6 bases). The V end lost 9 bases, the J end lost 0 bases, and 20 bases lay between the germline ends. The CDR3 consists of 16 residues. Germline V gene data show CDR1 as MNHNY and CDR2 as SVGAGI (reference sequence). This chain's CDR3 is CASLTGKGTMNTEAFF. The CDR3 DNA is TGTGCCAGTCTCACAGGGAAGGGTACTATGAACACTGAAGCTTTCTTT.

V and J are TRBV7-6 and TRBJ2-3; the D call may be TRBD1 or TRBD2 (6 bases each). CDR1 and CDR2 from the germline V gene are SGHVS and FNYEAQ. The CDR3 has 15 residues. Deletions cut 6 bases from V and 4 bases from J, with 17 bases between. For the CDR3, the DNA is TGTGCCAGCAGTAAGGGGGAGGAGGACCCAGATACGCAGTATTTT. Translated: CASSKGEEDPDTQYF. Variable domain in full (rest from reference TRBV7-6 and TRBJ2-3): GAGVSQSPRYKVTKRGQDVALRCDPISGHVSLYWYRQALGQGPEFLTYFNYEAQQDKSGLPNDRFSAERPEGSISTLTIQRTEQRDSAMYRCASSKGEEDPDTQYFGPGTRLTVL.

The chain recombines TRBV13 with TRBJ2-3; 8 bases match TRBD1. This CDR3 is built from 15 residues. Germline V gene lookup returns CDR1 PRHDT and CDR2 FYEKMQ (reference sequence). The ends lost 5 bases at V and 3 bases at J; junction bases unmatched: 7. The CDR3 DNA follows: TGTGCCAGCAGCCGAACAGGGGGTGAAACAGATACGCAGTATTTT. This encodes CASSRTGGETDTQYF.

The CDR3 coding sequence is TGCGCCAGCAGTCAACAGGGGGCAGCTCTGTGTAATTCACCCCTCCACTTT. It specifies CASSQQGAALCNSPLHF. This sequence joins TRBV23-1 and TRBJ1-6, with 8 bases aligning to TRBD1. TRBV23-1 qualifies as an ORF whose function is uncertain. J was trimmed by 6 bases and V by 2 bases; bases with no gene match: 9. The CDR3 runs to 17 residues.